Listed here are 19 T cell receptor beta chains from one sample, sequenced in a study of Ad26.COV2.S vaccination and SARS-CoV-2 variants. Treatment of the sample: roughly 20 received Ad26.COV2.S at low or high dose, single or two shots; about 5 received placebo; per-sample allocation not given. Day 63 following the first vaccine or placebo injection was when the samples were taken. Libraries were prepared by immunoSEQ multiplex PCR; TCRdb keeps only in-frame clonotypes and omits some of them. The table records fewer than 400,000 clones, under 90% of them present only once. The source was peripheral blood, collected in a trial of Ad26.COV2.S vaccine versus placebo. Every receptor here comes from a person between 18 and 59 years old who received the Ad26.COV2.S COVID-19 vaccine or a placebo.

This clone was counted a single time. The chain combines TRBV29-1 with TRBJ2-3, with TRBD2 matching 8 bases. Losses at the gene ends were 7 bases for V and 8 bases for J; bases not matched to a gene: 14. Germline assignment: CDR1 SQVTM and CDR2 ANQGSEA. The CDR3 contains 14 residues. CDR3 sequence reads: CSASGLAETLTQYF. CDR3 in DNA: TGCAGCGCTAGTGGACTAGCCGAGACCCTTACGCAGTATTTT.

V gene TRBV4-3 combines with J gene TRBJ1-4, with D tentatively TRBD1 (6 bases). Germline-derived CDR1 and CDR2 are LGHNA and YSLEER. This CDR3 has 16 amino acids. The V end was cut by 4 bases, the J end by 0 bases, with 12 bases between. CDR3 nucleotides: TGCGCCAGCAGCCCCCCGCCAGGGGCAACTAATGAAAAACTGTTTTTT. Amino acids: CASSPPPGATNEKLFF.

CDR3 bases: TGTGCCAGCAGCATCCTGCCAGGGAACATCTACGAGCAGTACTTC. Translated: CASSILPGNIYEQYF. V usage is TRBV9 and J usage is TRBJ2-7; a possible D gene is TRBD1 (5 bases). Germline CDR1 and CDR2: SGDLS and YYNGEE. The ends were cut back, 4 bases at V and 3 bases at J, with 17 bases in the middle. The CDR3 is made up of 15 amino acids.

The table lists this clone with a count of one. V usage is TRBV10-2 and J usage is TRBJ1-3, with TRBD1 matching over 7 bases. Germline values: CDR1 WSHSY, CDR2 SAAADI. The CDR3 consists of 17 residues. Trimming at V came to 4 bases and at J to 0 bases, leaving 9 bases not matched to a gene. DNA for the CDR3: TGCGCCAGCAGTGGATGGGACAGTGAAGGCTCTGGAAACACCATATATTTT. Translated: CASSGWDSEGSGNTIYF.

J is TRBJ2-1 and V is TRBV6-6; 7 bases fit TRBD1. Germline assignment: CDR1 MNHNY and CDR2 SVGAGI (reference sequence). V was clipped by 6 bases and J by 16 bases; unmatched bases: 12. The CDR3 has 12 amino acids. Here the CDR3 reads CASSSDRATEFF. The CDR3 nucleotides read TGTGCCAGCAGCTCCGACAGGGCTACGGAATTCTTC.

The rearrangement uses TRBV6-5 and TRBJ1-2, with D unresolved. The CDR3 covers 14 residues. Germline CDR1 MNHEY, CDR2 SVGAGI. V was shortened by 0 bases and J by 8 bases, with 13 bases between the two germline ends. As DNA, the CDR3 is TGTGCCAGCAGTTACTCGGCGAAAGGGAGGGGCTACACCTTC. Translated, it gives CASSYSAKGRGYTF.

The chain joins TRBV5-6 to TRBJ2-5, with 14 positions matching TRBD2. CDR1 and CDR2 (germline): SGHDT, YYEEEE. The CDR3 runs 17 residues. V was pared by 1 base and J by 5 bases, with 7 bases of the junction left unmatched. In DNA, the CDR3 is TGTGCCAGCAGCTTGAGGGGGACTAGCGGGAGTGCGGAGACCCAGTACTTC. This sequence encodes CASSLRGTSGSAETQYF.

This clone appeared once. This chain links TRBV10-2 with TRBJ1-2; 8 bases fit TRBD1. V lost 1 base, J lost 6 bases, and 7 bases stayed unmatched. From germline, CDR1 is WSHSY and CDR2 SAAADI. The CDR3 consists of 15 residues. In DNA form, the CDR3 reads TGCGCCAGCAGTGAGTTGTCTGGACAGGGTCATGGCTACACCTTC. This translates into CASSELSGQGHGYTF.

The V and J genes are TRBV27 and TRBJ2-5, with 7 bases identical to TRBD2. This CDR3 has 18 residues. CDR1 is MNHEY, CDR2 SMNVEV, per germline (reference sequence). V gave up 2 bases and J gave up 5 bases; unmatched junction bases: 17. CDR3 amino acids: CASSLRPPEGGLRETQYF. The DNA of the CDR3 is TGTGCCAGCAGTTTACGTCCCCCGGAGGGAGGGCTTAGGGAGACCCAGTACTTC.

The gene calls are TRBV7-9 and TRBJ1-2; no clear D gene. Germline CDR1 is SEHNR and CDR2 is FQNEAQ (reference sequence). Trimming removed 5 bases from V and 2 bases from J, with 12 bases in between. CDR3 length: 14 amino acids. CDR3 in DNA: TGTGCCAGCAGCCCTCCATTATTAAACTATGGCTACACCTTC. Translated: CASSPPLLNYGYTF.

The sample holds a few counts of this clone. The V and J genes are TRBV9 and TRBJ1-3; possibly TRBD1 for D (6 bases). There are 17 residues in the CDR3. Between the trimmed V and J ends, which lost 2 bases and 0 bases, there was a span of 15 bases. In germline, CDR1 is SGDLS, CDR2 YYNGEE. The CDR3 sequence: CASSVGGASSSGNTIYF. In nucleotides, the CDR3 is TGTGCCAGCAGCGTCGGGGGGGCGTCAAGCTCTGGAAACACCATATATTTT.

V usage is TRBV3-1 (or the pseudogene TRBV3-2) and J usage is TRBJ1-2, with TRBD1 identical over 9 bases. Per the germline V gene, CDR1 is LGHDT and CDR2 is YNNKEL (reference sequence). The V segment lost 1 base and the J segment 7 bases; nucleotides outside the gene matches: 10. This CDR3 has 16 residues. CDR3 amino acids: CASSQGSSGTGSGYTF. The CDR3 bases are TGTGCCAGCAGCCAAGGAAGTTCTGGGACAGGGTCTGGCTACACCTTC.

The J gene is TRBJ2-7, the V gene TRBV25-1; D may be TRBD1 or TRBD2 (5 bases each). CDR3 size: 14 residues. V was shortened by 5 bases and J by 3 bases, with 14 bases between the two germline ends. Germline CDR1 MGHDK, CDR2 SYGVNS. The CDR3 region is CASSRGAGDYEQYF. CDR3 DNA sequence: TGTGCCAGCAGTAGAGGGGCTGGGGACTACGAGCAGTACTTC.

The chain has TRBV6-6 and TRBJ2-1; TRBD1 might be the D (6 bases). CDR1 is MNHNY, CDR2 SVGAGI, per germline (reference sequence). Trimming shortened V by 3 bases and J by 9 bases, and 18 bases separated the two germline ends. The CDR3 spans 15 residues. The CDR3 sequence is CASSYLSGAEGEQFF. The CDR3 DNA reads TGTGCCAGCAGTTATTTGTCAGGGGCAGAGGGTGAGCAGTTCTTC.

The gene calls are TRBV7-9 and TRBJ2-1; 7 bases are shared with TRBD1. Germline-derived CDR1 and CDR2 are SEHNR and FQNEAQ (reference sequence). V lost 5 bases to trimming and J lost 7 bases; unmatched junction nucleotides: 2. This CDR3 is 12 amino acids long. The CDR3 nucleotides read TGTGCCAGCAGCGCGACAGGGAATGAGCAGTTCTTC. It translates to CASSATGNEQFF.

The J gene is TRBJ2-1, the V gene TRBV29-1; 12 nucleotides line up with TRBD2. The trim removed 2 bases at V and 8 bases at J, leaving 7 bases unmatched. Germline V gene lookup returns CDR1 SQVTM and CDR2 ANQGSEA. The CDR3 spans 15 residues. The CDR3 protein is CSVESTSGGKYEQFF. As DNA, the CDR3 is TGCAGCGTTGAAAGTACTAGCGGGGGGAAATATGAGCAGTTCTTC.

The chain links TRBV6-1 to TRBJ1-1; D call uncertain. V lost 3 bases and J lost 1, with 15 bases in between. The CDR3 is 16 amino acids. Germline V gene data show CDR1 as MNHNS and CDR2 as SASEGT. The DNA for the CDR3 is TGTGCCAGCAGTGAGTCCGGGCCCCTGGGGAACACTGAAGCTTTCTTT. This gives the protein CASSESGPLGNTEAFF.

J is TRBJ2-3 and V is TRBV5-5; D may be TRBD1 (6 bases). V gave up 4 bases and J gave up 0 bases, with 15 bases separating them. In germline, CDR1 is SGHKS, CDR2 YYEKEE (reference sequence). This CDR3 has 16 amino acids. This CDR3 is CASSKDRVSSTDTQYF. The CDR3 nucleotides read TGTGCCAGCAGCAAGGACAGAGTTAGTAGCACAGATACGCAGTATTTT. Filled out from reference TRBV5-5 and TRBJ2-3, the complete variable domain reads DAGVTQSPTHLIKTRGQQVTLRCSPISGHKSVSWYQQVLGQGPQFIFQYYEKEERGRGNFPDRFSARQFPNYSSELNVNALLLGDSALYLCASSKDRVSSTDTQYFGPGTRLTVL.

As to this clone: Additional DNA sequences in this sample encode the identical CDR3. The V call is TRBV19, the J call TRBJ1-1; a possible D gene is TRBD1 (5 bases). The V gene's germline CDR1 is LNHDA and CDR2 SQIVND (reference sequence). The CDR3 sequence is 15 residues long. The V end was cut by 5 bases, the J end by 1 base, with 14 bases between. CDR3 in DNA: TGTGCCAGTAGTCCTGACAGAGACGGGAACACTGAAGCTTTCTTT. Its protein product is CASSPDRDGNTEAFF.